The 23 T cell receptor beta chains given below trace back to one sample, sequenced in a study of cytomegalovirus exposure and HLA in healthy donors. Generated by immunoSEQ multiplex PCR, the TCRdb table keeps only in-frame clones and is missing some. Among around 160,000 clones listed, around 89% were seen once. Sequencing was performed on PBMCs. These receptors were taken from a man between 18 and 29 years old in good health and CMV-seronegative.

V and J are TRBV28 and TRBJ2-1; TRBD2 is a possible D gene (6 bases). Trimming removed 4 bases from V and 7 bases from J, with 11 bases in between. CDR1 and CDR2 (germline): MDHEN, SYDVKM. The CDR3 is 13 amino acids. Here the CDR3 reads CASSSGRLNEQFF. The CDR3 DNA reads TGTGCCAGCAGTTCAGGGAGGTTGAATGAGCAGTTCTTC.

The gene calls are TRBV23-1 and TRBJ1-6; the D is unclear. TRBV23-1 is annotated as an ORF whose role is uncertain. Trimming stripped 4 bases from V and 7 bases from J, with 20 bases between. This CDR3 has 17 residues. The CDR3 coding sequence is TGCGCCAGCAGTCTCCCGACTGAGAAGGCAGTGAATTCACCCCTCCACTTT. The encoded protein is CASSLPTEKAVNSPLHF.

This chain joins TRBV5-1 and TRBJ2-1; perhaps TRBD2 as D (6 bases). The CDR3 sequence is 16 residues long. Trimming removed 3 bases at V and 0 bases at J, with 13 bases between. Germline V gene sequence: CDR1 SGHRS, CDR2 YFSETQ. CDR3 sequence (DNA): TGCGCCAGCAGCTGGGTTCTAGCGAGCTCCTACAATGAGCAGTTCTTC. Amino acid sequence: CASSWVLASSYNEQFF.

The V and J genes are TRBV11-2 and TRBJ1-2; possibly TRBD1 for D (5 bases). Trimming cost V 2 bases and J 2 bases, with 9 bases left between them. The CDR3 length is 14 residues. Germline V lookup: CDR1 SGHAT, CDR2 FQNNGV. CDR3 DNA sequence: TGTGCCAGCAGCTTAACTGCAGGGAACTATGGCTACACCTTC. Translating it yields CASSLTAGNYGYTF.

V usage is TRBV27 and J usage is TRBJ2-7; D unclear. V shed 0 bases and J shed 2 bases, with 17 bases lying between them. The CDR3 consists of 17 residues. Per germline, CDR1 MNHEY and CDR2 SMNVEV (reference sequence). The CDR3: CASSLSGSAPLPYEQYV. The CDR3 bases are TGTGCCAGCAGTTTATCGGGCTCCGCCCCCCTCCCCTACGAGCAGTACGTC.

This chain joins TRBV25-1 and TRBJ1-2, with D possibly TRBD1 on 5 matching bases. The V and J ends lost 4 bases and 4 bases respectively, with 19 bases between them. The CDR3 is 16 amino acids. Germline V CDR1 and CDR2: MGHDK, SYGVNS. This CDR3 reads CASSGPSRDGSYGYTF. CDR3 DNA: TGTGCCAGCAGTGGTCCGTCGAGGGACGGGAGCTATGGCTACACCTTC.

In its sample, this clone was seen once. The chain carries TRBV7-9 and TRBJ2-7; no clear D. Trimming pared 5 bases from V and 1 base from J, leaving 9 bases between. Germline assignment: CDR1 SEHNR and CDR2 FQNEAQ (reference sequence). The CDR3 has 13 residues. CDR3: CASSQDTSYEQYF. The CDR3 nucleotides are TGTGCCAGCAGCCAAGACACATCCTACGAGCAGTACTTC.

The V and J genes are TRBV5-8 and TRBJ2-1; possibly TRBD1 for D (6 bases). Trimming took off 2 bases at V and 9 bases at J, with 15 bases between the two ends. The CDR3 extends over 14 amino acids. The germline CDR1 and CDR2 sequences are SGHTS and YDEGEE. Here the CDR3 DNA reads TGTGCCAGCAGCTTACAGGGTAGGGGACGTGAGCAGTTCTTC. This translates into CASSLQGRGREQFF.

The chain employs TRBV12-5 and TRBJ1-5; D ambiguous. There are 12 residues in the CDR3. Germline CDR1 LGHNT, CDR2 FRNRAP. V lost 4 bases and J 6 bases, leaving 7 bases between the germline ends. CDR3 coding DNA: TGTGCTAGTGGTTACGGGAGTCAGCCCCAGCATTTT. This codes for CASGYGSQPQHF. Combining the CDR3 with reference TRBV12-5 and TRBJ1-5 gives the whole variable domain DARVTQTPRHKVTEMGQEVTMRCQPILGHNTVFWYRQTMMQGLELLAYFRNRAPLDDSGMPKDRFSAEMPDATLATLKIQPSEPRDSAVYFCASGYGSQPQHFGDGTRLSIL.

This chain links TRBV4-2 with TRBJ1-2, with 7 bases identical to TRBD1. The CDR3 is 16 amino acids. V shed 0 bases and J 8 bases; nucleotides not matched to a gene: 12. Germline loops: CDR1 LGHNA, CDR2 YNFKEQ. CDR3 DNA sequence: TGTGCCAGCAGCCAAGAAGCGACAGGGTTGGGGTACGGCTACACCTTC. Encoded protein: CASSQEATGLGYGYTF.

A single count supports this clone. The rearrangement links TRBV2 to TRBJ2-5; 10 bases align to TRBD1. The CDR3 is 15 amino acids. Trimming removed 5 bases from V and 0 bases from J; junction bases left unmatched: 3. CDR1 SNHLY and CDR2 FYNNEI come from the germline V gene. CDR3 residues: CASSPDRGNQETQYF. CDR3 nucleotide sequence: TGTGCCAGCAGTCCGGACAGGGGGAACCAAGAGACCCAGTACTTC.

The V and J genes are TRBV6-6 and TRBJ2-2; the match to TRBD2 covers 10 bases. Germline trimming cut 7 bases from V and 3 bases from J; bases unmatched to any gene: 2. Germline V gene lookup returns CDR1 MNHNY and CDR2 SVGAGI (reference sequence). CDR3 size: 14 residues. CDR3 DNA: TGTGCCAGCAAGCGGGAGGGCCACACCGGGGAGCTGTTTTTT. Protein sequence: CASKREGHTGELFF.

The chain couples TRBV18 to TRBJ2-7; 7 positions match TRBD2. Germline CDR1 KGHSH, CDR2 LQKENI. The trim removed 0 bases at V and 2 bases at J, leaving 7 bases unmatched. The CDR3 length is 16 residues. This CDR3 is CASSPPGVGGPYEQYF. As DNA, the CDR3 is TGTGCCAGCTCACCACCGGGGGTGGGAGGGCCCTACGAGCAGTACTTC.

The CDR3 protein is CASSWGTGANYGYTF. CDR3 sequence (DNA): TGTGCCAGCAGTTGGGGGACAGGGGCGAACTATGGCTACACCTTC. The rearrangement joins TRBV27 to TRBJ1-2; 10 bases align to TRBD1. The CDR3 runs to 15 residues. The V segment lost 4 bases and the J segment 2 bases; nucleotides outside the gene matches: 4. Germline V gene sequence: CDR1 MNHEY, CDR2 SMNVEV (reference sequence).

The V gene is TRBV5-4, the J gene TRBJ1-5; no clear D. V was cut by 4 bases and J by 4 bases, with 9 bases left in between. From germline, CDR1 is SGHNT and CDR2 YYREEE (reference sequence). The CDR3 has 13 residues. As DNA, the CDR3 is TGTGCCAGCAGCCACGGTCCTAATCAGCCCCAGCATTTT. Its protein product is CASSHGPNQPQHF.

This CDR3 is CASRSSGNRYNEQFF. The DNA for the CDR3 is TGTGCCAGCAGGTCTAGCGGTAATCGCTACAATGAGCAGTTCTTC. This chain uses TRBV6-1 with TRBJ2-1; 7 nucleotides match TRBD2. With 6 bases clipped from V and 3 bases from J, the junction kept 8 bases outside the gene matches. This CDR3 comprises 15 residues. CDR1 and CDR2 (germline): MNHNS, SASEGT.

The V call is TRBV4-3, the J call TRBJ2-7; possibly TRBD2 for D (5 bases). The CDR3 loop spans 17 amino acids. V lost 0 bases and J lost 3, with 18 bases in between. CDR1 and CDR2 from the germline V gene are LGHNA and YSLEER. CDR3 bases: TGCGCCAGCAGCCAAGAAAGGTCGAGCGGTGGCTTCTACGAGCAGTACTTC. Translation: CASSQERSSGGFYEQYF.

This chain joins TRBV19 and TRBJ1-2; D unclear. The V end lost 5 bases, the J end lost 2 bases, and 12 bases lay between the germline ends. The CDR3 sequence is 14 residues long. CDR1 is LNHDA and CDR2 is SQIVND in the germline V gene (reference sequence). In DNA, the CDR3 is TGTGCCAGTAGTGTACCGGGTCCGAACTATGGCTACACCTTC. This encodes CASSVPGPNYGYTF.

The rearrangement uses TRBV6-5 and TRBJ1-1; 8 bases fit TRBD1. CDR3 length: 14 amino acids. From germline, CDR1 is MNHEY and CDR2 SVGAGI. The V segment lost 4 bases and the J segment 5 bases; nucleotides outside the gene matches: 6. Here the CDR3 DNA reads TGTGCCAGCAGTTTTCGGGACAGGACGACTGAAGCTTTCTTT. Translation gives CASSFRDRTTEAFF.

The chain is built from TRBV5-1 and TRBJ2-7; no definite D call. There are 13 residues in the CDR3. Germline CDR1 SGHRS, CDR2 YFSETQ. With 1 base removed from V and 2 bases from J, the gap between germline ends came to 7 bases. The CDR3: CASSLSQTYEQYF. CDR3 sequence (DNA): TGCGCCAGCAGCTTGAGTCAGACCTACGAGCAGTACTTC.

This clone was seen a single time. The chain has TRBV5-1 and TRBJ1-2, with D tentatively TRBD1 (6 bases). This CDR3 has 16 residues. From germline, CDR1 is SGHRS and CDR2 YFSETQ. V was clipped by 0 bases and J by 0 bases, with 12 bases between them. CDR3 residues: CASSLGTGRANYGYTF. The CDR3 nucleotides are TGCGCCAGCAGCTTGGGAACAGGGCGAGCTAACTATGGCTACACCTTC. The complete variable domain, with remaining parts taken from reference TRBV5-1 and TRBJ1-2, reads KAGVTQTPRYLIKTRGQQVTLSCSPISGHRSVSWYQQTPGQGLQFLFEYFSETQRNKGNFPGRFSGRQFSNSRSEMNVSTLELGDSALYLCASSLGTGRANYGYTFGSGTRLTVV.

V usage is TRBV6-5 and J usage is TRBJ1-2; 7 bases line up with TRBD1. The germline gives CDR1 MNHEY, CDR2 SVGAGI. V lost 5 bases, J lost 3 bases, and 6 bases stayed unmatched. CDR3 length: 14 amino acids. The CDR3 loop reads CASSRQGSDYGYTF. The CDR3 bases are TGTGCCAGCAGTCGACAGGGTTCGGACTATGGCTACACCTTC.

The chain combines TRBV28 with TRBJ1-2; maybe TRBD1 (6 bases). Germline V gene sequence: CDR1 MDHEN, CDR2 SYDVKM. Between the trimmed V and J ends, which lost 7 bases and 0 bases, there was a span of 15 bases. The CDR3 spans 15 residues. CDR3 loop: CASTLGGLANYGYTF. In DNA, the CDR3 is TGTGCCAGCACCCTCGGGGGGCTAGCTAACTATGGCTACACCTTC.